The 20 T cell receptor beta chains below come from one sample, sequenced in a study of blood T cells in healthy people across ages. Primed by a sample-barcoded 5' primer and a J-beta primer mix, a second PCR proceeded for about 7 to 11 cycles. TCRdb re-called the 5' RACE reads with MiXCR, one entry per CDR3 protein. The table includes around 1.5 million distinct CDR3 sequences, 35% to 45% detected once. Sequencing used blood. The receptors here all came from a woman under 30 in good health.

The rearrangement joins TRBV20-1 to TRBJ1-1; 7 bases map to TRBD1. Germline CDR1 is DFQATT and CDR2 is SNEGSKA (reference sequence). The CDR3 totals 13 residues. With V trimmed by 8 bases and J by 4 bases, 10 bases remained unmatched. The DNA of the CDR3 is TGCAGTTCAGGGGGGAATTTCGGCACTGAAGCTTTCTTT. This translates into CSSGGNFGTEAFF.

The chain recombines TRBV6-5 with TRBJ1-1; no clear D. CDR3 length equals 18 residues. V was shortened by 0 bases and J by 6 bases, with 23 bases between the two germline ends. CDR1 is MNHEY, CDR2 SVGAGI, per germline. The CDR3 sequence: CASSYSTSVEGGEAEAFF. The DNA of the CDR3 is TGTGCCAGCAGTTACTCGACCAGTGTTGAGGGAGGAGAGGCTGAAGCTTTCTTT.

The chain couples TRBV4-2 to TRBJ2-3, with a tentative D call TRBD1 (5 bases). The germline gives CDR1 LGHNA, CDR2 YNFKEQ. This CDR3 is 16 amino acids long. The germline V and J ends were trimmed by 4 bases and 0 bases, with 14 bases remaining between them. The CDR3 sequence is CASSRPSGASTDTQYF. DNA for the CDR3: TGTGCCAGCAGCCGCCCCTCTGGGGCCAGCACAGATACGCAGTATTTT.

V and J are TRBV18 and TRBJ2-4; no reliable D call. This CDR3 is built from 13 residues. The germline CDR1 and CDR2 sequences are KGHSH and LQKENI. V lost 3 bases and J 0 bases, leaving 3 bases between the germline ends. The CDR3 loop reads CASSPEAKNIQYF. Here the CDR3 DNA reads TGTGCCAGCTCACCCGAAGCCAAAAACATTCAGTACTTC.

This clonotype has just a few counts. The chain links TRBV10-3 to TRBJ1-5; tentatively, D is TRBD1 (5 bases). The CDR3 loop spans 15 amino acids. V lost 2 bases and J lost 9, with 17 bases in between. Germline V gives CDR1 ENHRY, CDR2 SYGVKD. The CDR3 DNA reads as TGTGCCATCAGTGAGCCCTCTGATATTCAGGGGCCCCAGCATTTT. Translating it yields CAISEPSDIQGPQHF.

The table lists this clonotype with a few counts. The genes are TRBV18 and TRBJ2-7; maybe TRBD1 (6 bases). The V end lost 2 bases, the J end lost 0 bases, and 11 bases lay between the germline ends. CDR1 KGHSH and CDR2 LQKENI come from the germline V gene. The CDR3 covers 15 residues. The CDR3 loop reads CASSPVGHRSYEQYF. The CDR3 coding sequence is TGTGCCAGCTCACCAGTGGGACACCGCTCCTACGAGCAGTACTTC.

This clonotype was recorded a few times. This sequence joins TRBV7-7 and TRBJ2-5; weak D call: TRBD1 (6 bases). The CDR3 is 16 amino acids. V shed 5 bases and J shed 5 bases, with 21 bases lying between them. Looked up from germline, CDR1 is SSHAT and CDR2 is FNYEAQ (reference sequence). For the CDR3, the DNA is TGTGCCAGCAGCGAAAGTCCAGGGGTTTCGGTGGAGACCCAGTACTTC. It yields the protein CASSESPGVSVETQYF.

The chain has TRBV3-1 and TRBJ2-5; TRBD2 matches at 8 bases. Germline V CDR1 and CDR2: LGHDT, YNNKEL (reference sequence). V gave up 4 bases and J gave up 0 bases; unmatched junction bases: 4. This CDR3 is 15 amino acids long. CDR3 region: CASSPAGEYQETQYF. The CDR3 region has the DNA TGTGCCAGCAGCCCAGCGGGGGAGTACCAAGAGACCCAGTACTTC.

The genes are TRBV12-3 or TRBV12-4 and TRBJ2-3, with TRBD2 identical over 8 bases. This CDR3 spans 16 amino acids. V trimming: 4 bases; J trimming: 6 bases; junction bases outside the gene matches: 12. CDR3 DNA: TGTGCCAGCAGTTCCCCAGGGCGGGGGGTGTCGGATACGCAGTATTTT. It codes for CASSSPGRGVSDTQYF.

The rearrangement links TRBV20-1 to TRBJ2-1; TRBD2 matches 12 bases. V dropped 0 bases and J dropped 2; count of bases not matched to a gene: 8. This CDR3 region has 18 residues. Germline V gene data show CDR1 as DFQATT and CDR2 as SNEGSKA (reference sequence). The CDR3 here is CSARDLAGGPLTYNEQFF. DNA of the CDR3: TGCAGTGCTAGAGATCTAGCGGGAGGGCCTTTGACCTACAATGAGCAGTTCTTC.

The chain is built from TRBV5-1 and TRBJ2-7, with 9 bases aligning to TRBD1. CDR1 is SGHRS, CDR2 YFSETQ, per germline. J gave up 0 bases and V 10 bases, and 11 bases lay outside the gene matches. This CDR3 has 15 amino acids. CDR3 region: CADSLAGQGSYEQYF. DNA of the CDR3: TGCGCCGACAGCTTGGCGGGACAGGGCTCCTACGAGCAGTACTTC.

The chain recombines TRBV5-6 with TRBJ2-2; the match to TRBD1 covers 9 bases. Looked up from germline, CDR1 is SGHDT and CDR2 is YYEEEE. The CDR3 runs to 15 residues. V lost 4 bases and J lost 10; bases outside the gene matches: 11. CDR3: CASSPDRGNGQELFF. CDR3 nucleotides: TGTGCCAGCAGCCCGGACAGGGGCAATGGGCAGGAGCTGTTTTTT.

The chain has TRBV28 and TRBJ1-2; TRBD1 is a possible D gene (6 bases). The V gene's germline CDR1 is MDHEN and CDR2 SYDVKM. Trimming removed 7 bases at V and 10 bases at J, with 16 bases between. The CDR3 has 12 amino acids. The CDR3 DNA follows: TGTGCCAGCAAAATCATTGGACAGTCCTACACCTTC. It translates to CASKIIGQSYTF.

The chain links TRBV27 to TRBJ2-2; possibly TRBD2 for D (7 bases). Germline loops: CDR1 MNHEY, CDR2 SMNVEV (reference sequence). This CDR3 region has 14 residues. Between the trimmed V and J ends, which lost 6 bases and 4 bases, there was a span of 12 bases. CDR3 in amino acids: CASRGGGGTGELFF. The CDR3 DNA sequence: TGTGCCAGCAGGGGGGGGGGCGGCACCGGGGAGCTGTTTTTT.

The chain is built from TRBV10-3 and TRBJ2-7; tentatively, D is TRBD2 (5 bases). Germline loops: CDR1 ENHRY, CDR2 SYGVKD. Trimming left V 4 bases short and J 7 bases short, with 20 bases between. This CDR3 is 15 amino acids long. CDR3 DNA sequence: TGTGCCATCAGTGGGGCGGGCCAGACCTACAATGAGCAGTACTTC. This encodes CAISGAGQTYNEQYF.

CDR3 region: CASSFGRHSSYNEQFF. In DNA, the CDR3 is TGTGCCAGCAGTTTTGGGCGACATAGCTCCTACAATGAGCAGTTCTTC. This chain joins TRBV28 and TRBJ2-1; D gene uncertain. CDR1 is MDHEN, CDR2 SYDVKM, per germline. CDR3 length equals 16 residues. V was shortened by 3 bases and J by 0 bases, with 12 bases between the two germline ends.

This clonotype showed up just a few times. V is TRBV20-1 and J is TRBJ2-7, with D perhaps being TRBD1 or TRBD2 (5 bases each). V was pared by 4 bases and J by 0 bases, with 28 bases between. Germline values: CDR1 DFQATT, CDR2 SNEGSKA (reference sequence). The CDR3 loop spans 19 amino acids. CDR3 in amino acids: CSAKSEKGFIARGSYEQYF. The CDR3 bases are TGCAGTGCTAAGTCGGAGAAAGGCTTCATAGCGAGGGGCTCCTACGAGCAGTACTTC.

The gene calls are TRBV20-1 and TRBJ2-1, with 12 bases identical to TRBD2. V was pared by 3 bases and J by 2 bases, with 5 bases of the junction left unmatched. Germline CDR1 is DFQATT and CDR2 is SNEGSKA (reference sequence). There are 16 residues in the CDR3. CDR3 region: CSARPSGGATYNEQFF. The DNA for the CDR3 is TGCAGTGCTAGGCCTAGCGGGGGGGCCACCTACAATGAGCAGTTCTTC.

The chain combines TRBV27 with TRBJ2-3; TRBD2 might be the D (7 bases). This CDR3 has 14 residues. V shed 9 bases and J shed 3 bases, with 16 bases lying between them. Per the germline V gene, CDR1 is MNHEY and CDR2 is SMNVEV (reference sequence). The CDR3 sequence: CASRGGRLTDTQYF. In nucleotides, the CDR3 is TGTGCCAGTAGGGGGGGGAGGCTGACAGATACGCAGTATTTT.

This clonotype was found a few times. The CDR3, as DNA: TGTGCCAGCAGTGACCCGGGAAGAGAGACCCAGTACTTC. Amino acids: CASSDPGRETQYF. The gene calls are TRBV6-5 and TRBJ2-5, with a weak D call TRBD2 (5 bases). The CDR3 consists of 13 residues. The V gene's germline CDR1 is MNHEY and CDR2 SVGAGI. V was pared by 5 bases and J by 4 bases, with 11 bases between.